This T cell receptor (beta chain) was found in a study of CD8+ T cells in alopecia areata. Indicated treatment: oral pan-JAK inhibitor, 5-10 mg twice daily. As the sequencing template, cDNA was produced by extracting RNA and reverse transcribing it. Clones were sequenced by immunoSEQ multiplex PCR, and TCRdb holds only the in-frame ones, with some missing. Seen here are approximately 210,000 clones, 64% observed once, and the top ten hold roughly 4.2%. The CDR3 covers 16 residues. The germline V and J ends were trimmed by 4 bases and 4 bases, with 16 bases remaining between them. Germline CDR1 SEHNR, CDR2 FQNEAQ (reference sequence).

The J gene is TRBJ2-2, the V gene TRBV7-9, with D possibly called TRBD1 or TRBD2 (6 bases each). This TCR came from a human donor with alopecia areata. The source was CD4+ T cells sorted from blood, collected at week 4, from a patient treated with tofacitinib. CDR3 residues: CASSSPPGALTGELFF. DNA for the CDR3: TGTGCCAGCAGCTCTCCCCCGGGGGCCCTCACCGGGGAGCTGTTTTTT.